These 11 T cell receptor beta chains were all obtained from the same sample, sequenced in a study of technical replicates of blood from several donors. Profiling relied on immunoSEQ multiplex PCR, and the TCRdb table lists in-frame clones only, not all of them. The data show about 97,000 clones, with about 94% seen just once and less than 0.4% held by the top ten. Sample: T cells isolated from PBMCs. The receptors were gathered from a human donor in good health.

The rearrangement joins TRBV7-6 to TRBJ1-5; D is possibly TRBD1 (5 bases). Looked up from germline, CDR1 is SGHVS and CDR2 is FNYEAQ. The CDR3 covers 17 residues. Trimming removed 2 bases at V and 5 bases at J, with 19 bases between. CDR3 protein: CASSLHPGTAFHQPQHF. CDR3 DNA sequence: TGTGCCAGCAGCTTACACCCGGGGACTGCCTTCCATCAGCCCCAGCATTTT.

The chain links TRBV4-1 to TRBJ2-3, with a weak D call TRBD2 (5 bases). Deletions cut 0 bases from V and 0 bases from J, with 16 bases between. The germline CDR1 and CDR2 sequences are MGHRA and YSYEKL. The CDR3 sequence is 18 residues long. CDR3 sequence: CASSQEGQWSGSTDTQYF. The CDR3 DNA follows: TGCGCCAGCAGCCAAGAAGGGCAGTGGAGCGGCAGCACAGATACGCAGTATTTT.

V is TRBV7-3 and J is TRBJ2-1; 7 bases are shared with TRBD2. The CDR3 runs to 14 residues. The J segment lost 4 bases and the V segment lost 5 bases, leaving 5 bases of the junction unmatched. CDR1 and CDR2 (germline): SGHTA, FQGTGA. CDR3 in DNA: TGTGCCAGCAGCCCTAGCGGAACTTACAATGAGCAGTTCTTC. Translation gives CASSPSGTYNEQFF.

J is TRBJ1-4 and V is TRBV28; 7 bases are a match to TRBD1. Germline CDR1 reads MDHEN; CDR2 reads SYDVKM. Trimming at V came to 5 bases and at J to 6 bases, leaving 9 bases not matched to a gene. The CDR3 runs 15 residues. CDR3 nucleotides: TGTGCCAGCAGTCCAAGGGGCCAGGGGGATGAAAAACTGTTTTTT. Translation gives CASSPRGQGDEKLFF. Together with reference TRBV28 and TRBJ1-4, the CDR3 gives the full variable domain: DVKVTQSSRYLVKRTGEKVFLECVQDMDHENMFWYRQDPGLGLRLIYFSYDVKMKEKGDIPEGYSVSREKKERFSLILESASTNQTSMYLCASSPRGQGDEKLFFGSGTQLSVL.

V and J are TRBV6-5 and TRBJ1-1; D uncertain. V gave up 2 bases and J gave up 4 bases, with 11 bases separating them. The CDR3 runs to 14 residues. CDR1 MNHEY and CDR2 SVGAGI come from the germline V gene. This CDR3 reads CASSYATVSTEAFF. CDR3 bases: TGTGCCAGCAGTTACGCCACAGTGAGCACTGAAGCTTTCTTT.

This chain connects TRBV4-3 to TRBJ2-1, with 8 bases fitting TRBD2. The CDR3 extends over 15 amino acids. The germline V gene has CDR1 LGHNA and CDR2 YSLEER. Trimming removed 0 bases from V and 2 bases from J; junction bases left unmatched: 0. The CDR3 sequence: CASSQDSGAYNEQFF. The DNA for the CDR3 is TGCGCCAGCAGCCAAGATAGCGGGGCCTACAATGAGCAGTTCTTC.

The V call is TRBV29-1, the J call TRBJ2-2, with D tentatively TRBD1 (6 bases). Germline CDR1 reads SQVTM; CDR2 reads ANQGSEA. V shed 3 bases and J shed 6 bases, with 14 bases lying between them. CDR3 length equals 14 residues. CDR3 sequence (DNA): TGCAGCGTTGACTTACAGGGTAACTCCGGGGAGCTGTTTTTT. It yields the protein CSVDLQGNSGELFF.

This clone was counted a single time. This sequence joins TRBV5-1 and TRBJ2-1; TRBD2 matches at 11 bases. The V segment lost 7 bases and the J segment 5 bases; nucleotides outside the gene matches: 5. The germline CDR1 and CDR2 sequences are SGHRS and YFSETQ. The CDR3 is 14 amino acids. The chain's CDR3 is CASFQTSGNNEQFF. Here the CDR3 DNA reads TGCGCCAGCTTTCAGACTAGCGGGAACAATGAGCAGTTCTTC.

This chain joins TRBV19 and TRBJ1-4, with 7 bases lining up with TRBD1. Germline values: CDR1 LNHDA, CDR2 SQIVND (reference sequence). This CDR3 has 15 residues. J lost 6 bases, V lost 2 bases, and 6 bases had no gene match. CDR3 nucleotides: TGTGCCAGTAGTATACCAGGGGGTTTCGATGAAAAACTGTTTTTT. Amino acids: CASSIPGGFDEKLFF.

V gene TRBV2 combines with J gene TRBJ2-7; 11 bases match TRBD2. In germline, CDR1 is SNHLY, CDR2 FYNNEI. V gave up 6 bases and J gave up 3 bases; unmatched junction bases: 7. CDR3 size: 15 residues. The CDR3, as DNA: TGTGCCAGCAGGCCCCCGGGACTAGCGGACTACGAGCAGTACTTC. This sequence encodes CASRPPGLADYEQYF. Using reference TRBV2 and TRBJ2-7 for the parts outside the CDR3, the full variable domain is EPEVTQTPSHQVTQMGQEVILRCVPISNHLYFYWYRQILGQKVEFLVSFYNNEISEKSEIFDDQFSVERPDGSNFTLKIRSTKLEDSAMYFCASRPPGLADYEQYFGPGTRLTVT.

The J gene is TRBJ2-7, the V gene TRBV7-2; 10 positions match TRBD1. Germline CDR1 is SGHTA and CDR2 is FQGNSA. The CDR3 is 15 amino acids. J was trimmed by 6 bases and V by 5 bases; bases with no gene match: 10. The CDR3 spells CASSVPRDRGLEQYF. DNA of the CDR3: TGTGCCAGCAGCGTACCCCGGGACAGGGGACTCGAGCAGTACTTC.